This T cell receptor beta chain came from a study of OX40 agonist ivuxolimab in advanced cancers. Only in-frame clones appear in the TCRdb table, and some are missing; sequencing was by immunoSEQ multiplex PCR. Found here are fewer than 90,000 clones, about 88% of them singletons; the top ten hold 2% to 3%. With 2 bases clipped from V and 7 bases from J, the junction kept 5 bases outside the gene matches. CDR3 size: 14 residues. Germline V lookup: CDR1 SGDLS, CDR2 YYNGEE. Source: CD4+ or CD8+ T cells sorted from blood, taken in a trial of the OX40 agonist ivuxolimab. The chain couples TRBV9 to TRBJ2-1; TRBD2 aligns across 8 bases. The receptor comes from an adult with an advanced solid tumor such as melanoma, head and neck, liver or kidney cancer. In nucleotides, the CDR3 is TGTGCCAGCAGCGTCGCGACGGGGGGGAATGAGCAGTTCTTC. Translating it yields CASSVATGGNEQFF.